The clone carrying this TCR beta chain has just one count. Sequencing used immunoSEQ multiplex PCR; TCRdb keeps in-frame clones, though not all of them. Of over 250,000 clones in the sample, roughly 80% were seen once. This sample was taken from a study of blood T cell repertoires in COVID-19. Trimming took 10 bases from V and 1 from J; bases not matched to a gene: 11. CDR1 is LNHDA and CDR2 is SQIVND in the germline V gene (reference sequence). The CDR3 runs 16 residues. Material for sequencing was PBMCs or T cells enriched from blood (not recorded which). This clonotype was sampled from a man in his forties who had been exposed to COVID-19. V is TRBV19 and J is TRBJ2-2; 8 bases agree with TRBD2. CDR3 in amino acids: CATNDGGGKNTGELFF. The CDR3 DNA follows: TGTGCCACCAATGATGGCGGGGGGAAGAACACCGGGGAGCTGTTTTTT. The variable domain in full, with the rest retrieved from reference TRBV19 and TRBJ2-2, is DGGITQSPKYLFRKEGQNVTLSCEQNLNHDAMYWYRQDPGQGLRLIYYSQIVNDFQKGDIAEGYSVSREKKESFPLTVTSAQKNPTAFYLCATNDGGGKNTGELFFGEGSRLTVL.